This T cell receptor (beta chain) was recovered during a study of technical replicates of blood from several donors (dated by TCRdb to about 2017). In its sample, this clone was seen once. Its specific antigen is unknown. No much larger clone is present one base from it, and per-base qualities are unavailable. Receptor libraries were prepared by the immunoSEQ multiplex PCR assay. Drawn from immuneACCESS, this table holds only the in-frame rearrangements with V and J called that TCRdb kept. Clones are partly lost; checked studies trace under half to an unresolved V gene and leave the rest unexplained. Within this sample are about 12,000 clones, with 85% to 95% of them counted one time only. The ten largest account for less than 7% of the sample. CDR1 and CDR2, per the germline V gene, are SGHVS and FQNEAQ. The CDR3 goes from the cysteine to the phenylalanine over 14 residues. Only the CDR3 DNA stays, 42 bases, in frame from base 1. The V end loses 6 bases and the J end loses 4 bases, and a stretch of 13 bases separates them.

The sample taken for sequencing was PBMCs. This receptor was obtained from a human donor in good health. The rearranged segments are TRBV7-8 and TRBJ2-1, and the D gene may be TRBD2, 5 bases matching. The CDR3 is CASSSERTYNEQFF. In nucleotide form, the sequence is TGTGCCAGCAGTTCCGAGCGGACGTACAATGAGCAGTTCTTC.